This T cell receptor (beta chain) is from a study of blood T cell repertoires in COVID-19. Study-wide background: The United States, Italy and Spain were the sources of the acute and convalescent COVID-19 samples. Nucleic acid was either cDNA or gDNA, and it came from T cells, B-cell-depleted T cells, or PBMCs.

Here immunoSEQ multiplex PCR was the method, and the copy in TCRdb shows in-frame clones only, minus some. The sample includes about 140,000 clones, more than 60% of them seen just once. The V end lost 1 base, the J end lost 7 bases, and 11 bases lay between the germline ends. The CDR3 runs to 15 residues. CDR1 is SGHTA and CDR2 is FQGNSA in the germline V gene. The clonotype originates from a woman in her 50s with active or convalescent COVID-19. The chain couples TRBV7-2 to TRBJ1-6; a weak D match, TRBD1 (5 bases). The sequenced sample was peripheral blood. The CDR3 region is CASSLGGVGNSPLHF. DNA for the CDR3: TGTGCCAGCAGCTTAGGGGGGGTCGGCAATTCACCCCTCCACTTT.